The rows below give T cell receptor beta chains drawn from one sample of a study of identical twins. From the 5' RACE reads, TCRdb called clonotypes with MiXCR, one entry per CDR3 protein. This table has roughly 250,000 distinct CDR3 sequences, more than 12% appearing once. The source material was memory (CD45RO+) T cells sorted from blood. The receptors were sampled from a woman under 30 in good health. Both conserved end residues are part of each CDR3. The D gene is left open where the match is weak. Clone size is not always given. Where it is, it says once, few, many or a class for expanded clones.

J	length	V	size	D	DNA	CDR3
TRBJ1-2	14	TRBV20-1	many	TRBD1	TGCAGTGCTCTCCGACAGGGGGTAAACTATGGCTACACCTTC	CSALRQGVNYGYTF
TRBJ1-2	15	TRBV20-1	few	NA	TGCAGTGCTAGAGACCCCGGGCGGACTAACTATGGCTACACCTTC	CSARDPGRTNYGYTF
TRBJ1-2	15	TRBV4-3	NA	TRBD1	TGCGCCAGCAGCCAAGAACAGGGGGCCGCCTATGGCTACACCTTC	CASSQEQGAAYGYTF
TRBJ2-5	16	TRBV4-2	NA	TRBD2	TGTGCCAGCAGCCAAGCTAGACTAGCGGGGGTGGAGACCCAGTACTTC	CASSQARLAGVETQYF
TRBJ1-5	15	TRBV2	NA	TRBD1	TGTGCCAGCAGTCCAGGACAGGGCGTCTATCAGCCCCAGCATTTT	CASSPGQGVYQPQHF
TRBJ1-6	15	TRBV4-2	few	NA	TGTGCCAGCAGCACCGAAGGGACTGTGAGGGCACCCCTCCACTTT	CASSTEGTVRAPLHF
TRBJ2-5	13	TRBV30	few	NA	TGTGCCTGGAGTGTACGTTTGGGAGAGACCCAGTACTTC	CAWSVRLGETQYF
TRBJ2-5	15	TRBV6-2/TRBV6-3	few	NA	TGTGCCAGCAGTTCTCGGGAGACGGCGGTGGGGACCCAGTACTTC	CASSSRETAVGTQYF
TRBJ2-2	15	TRBV15	few	NA	TGTGCCACCAGTTATGAGGGGGGCGCGGCCGGGGAGCTGTTTTTT	CATSYEGGAAGELFF
TRBJ1-1	14	TRBV5-1	many	TRBD1	TGCGCCAGCAGCGGGGACAGTATGAACACTGAAGCTTTCTTT	CASSGDSMNTEAFF
TRBJ2-2	16	TRBV12-3/TRBV12-4	NA	TRBD2	TGTGCCAGCAGTCCACCTACCCTAGCGGGAGAAGGGGAGCTGTTTTTT	CASSPPTLAGEGELFF